The T cell receptor (beta chain) described here comes from a study of T cell repertoires in cytomegalovirus infection. About the research overall: The authors used CMV epitopes that were HLA-C-restricted (recently identified) and HLA-B-restricted (well studied). In public TCR beta signatures, there were indications of both CMV infection and matching HLA type. General study findings and limits: CMV carriers having the relevant HLA were flagged by cumulative public TCR beta family frequency. What dominated the ex vivo response were HLA-C-restricted CMV-specific TCR beta clonotypes.

The CDR3 runs 14 residues. Trimming pared 7 bases from V and 0 bases from J, leaving 11 bases between. CDR1 and CDR2 (germline): LNHDA, SQIVND (reference sequence). TCRdb analysed the reads with MiXCR anew, one entry per CDR3 protein. The sample lists around 570,000 distinct CDR3 sequences, over 35% occurring once. This clonotype appeared a single time. Antigen unknown. This specimen was cultured PBMCs, taken from culture after CMV antigen stimulation. This TCR was recovered from a human donor in good health (CMV status not recorded). Some clones in this sample may be carry-over from other donors' samples. The V and J genes are TRBV19 and TRBJ2-3; no definite D call. In DNA form, the CDR3 reads TGTGCCAGTAACGATCAACTGAGCACAGATACGCAGTATTTT. Protein: CASNDQLSTDTQYF.